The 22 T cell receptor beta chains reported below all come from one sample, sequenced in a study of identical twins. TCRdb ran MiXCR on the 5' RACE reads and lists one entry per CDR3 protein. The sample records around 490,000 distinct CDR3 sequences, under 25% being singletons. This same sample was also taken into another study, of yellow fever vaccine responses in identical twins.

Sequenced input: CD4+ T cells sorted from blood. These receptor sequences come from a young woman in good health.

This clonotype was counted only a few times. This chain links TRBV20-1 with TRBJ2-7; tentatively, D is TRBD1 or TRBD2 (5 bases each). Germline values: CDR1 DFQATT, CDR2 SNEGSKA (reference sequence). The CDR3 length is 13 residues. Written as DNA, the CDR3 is TGCAGTGCAAGAGAGGGACCCGTCGGGGAGCAGTACGTC. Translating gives CSAREGPVGEQYV.

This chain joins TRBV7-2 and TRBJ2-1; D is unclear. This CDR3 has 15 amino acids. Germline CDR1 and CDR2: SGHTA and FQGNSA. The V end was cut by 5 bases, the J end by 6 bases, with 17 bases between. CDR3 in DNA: TGTGCCAGCAGCCCCGCTAGAGGACCCTTCAATGAGCAGTTCTTC. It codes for CASSPARGPFNEQFF.

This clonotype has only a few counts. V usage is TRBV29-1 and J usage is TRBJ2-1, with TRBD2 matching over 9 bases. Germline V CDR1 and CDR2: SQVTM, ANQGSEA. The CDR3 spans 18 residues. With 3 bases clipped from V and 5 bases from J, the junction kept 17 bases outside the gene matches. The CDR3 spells CSVDVGSGRRPSNNEQFF. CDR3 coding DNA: TGCAGCGTTGATGTGGGGAGCGGGAGGAGGCCCTCTAACAATGAGCAGTTCTTC.

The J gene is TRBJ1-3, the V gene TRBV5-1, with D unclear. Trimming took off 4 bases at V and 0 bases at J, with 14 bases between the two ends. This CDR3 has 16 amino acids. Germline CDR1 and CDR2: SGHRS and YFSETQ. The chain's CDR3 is CASSPRLLSSGNTIYF. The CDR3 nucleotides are TGCGCCAGCAGCCCCAGGTTACTAAGCTCTGGAAACACCATATATTTT.

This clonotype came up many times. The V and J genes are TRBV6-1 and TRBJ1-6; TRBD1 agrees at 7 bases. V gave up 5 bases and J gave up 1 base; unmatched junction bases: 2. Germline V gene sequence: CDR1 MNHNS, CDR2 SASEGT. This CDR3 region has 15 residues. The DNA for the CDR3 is TGTGCCAGCAGTCCGGGACAGTCCTATAATTCACCCCTCCACTTT. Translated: CASSPGQSYNSPLHF.

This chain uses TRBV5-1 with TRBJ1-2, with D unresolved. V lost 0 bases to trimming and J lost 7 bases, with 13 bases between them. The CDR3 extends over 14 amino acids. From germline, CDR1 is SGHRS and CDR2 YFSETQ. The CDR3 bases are TGCGCCAGCAGCTTGGTGATTGGGTCTGCTGGCTACACCTTC. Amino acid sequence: CASSLVIGSAGYTF.

The CDR3 is CASSLTQDGELFF. CDR3 DNA sequence: TGTGCCAGCAGCTTAACCCAGGACGGGGAGCTGTTTTTT. This chain uses TRBV7-3 with TRBJ2-2; D gene uncertain. The CDR3 is 13 amino acids. In germline, CDR1 is SGHTA, CDR2 FQGTGA. V shed 0 bases and J shed 7 bases, with 6 bases lying between them.

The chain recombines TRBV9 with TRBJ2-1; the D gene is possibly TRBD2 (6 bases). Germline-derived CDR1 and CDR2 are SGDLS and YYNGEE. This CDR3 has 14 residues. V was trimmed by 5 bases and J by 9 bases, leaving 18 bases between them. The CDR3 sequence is CASRPGDWGGEQFF. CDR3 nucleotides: TGTGCCAGCAGACCCGGTGACTGGGGAGGTGAGCAGTTCTTC.

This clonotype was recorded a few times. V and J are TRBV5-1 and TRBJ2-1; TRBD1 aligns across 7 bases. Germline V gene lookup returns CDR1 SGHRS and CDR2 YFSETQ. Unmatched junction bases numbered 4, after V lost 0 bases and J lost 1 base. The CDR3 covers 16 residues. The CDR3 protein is CASSLASRGSYNEQFF. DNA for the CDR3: TGCGCCAGCAGCTTGGCTTCCAGGGGGTCCTACAATGAGCAGTTCTTC.

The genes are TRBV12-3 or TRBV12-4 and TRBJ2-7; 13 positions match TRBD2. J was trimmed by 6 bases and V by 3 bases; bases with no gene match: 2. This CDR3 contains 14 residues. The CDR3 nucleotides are TGTGCCAGCAGTTTCGGACTAGCGGGAGCCGAGCAGTACTTC. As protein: CASSFGLAGAEQYF.

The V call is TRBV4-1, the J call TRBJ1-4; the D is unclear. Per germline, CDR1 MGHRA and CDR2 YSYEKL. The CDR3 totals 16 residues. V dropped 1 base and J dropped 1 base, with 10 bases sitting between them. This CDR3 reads CASSQVLAKTNEKLFF. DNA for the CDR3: TGCGCCAGCAGCCAAGTGCTAGCGAAAACTAATGAAAAACTGTTTTTT.

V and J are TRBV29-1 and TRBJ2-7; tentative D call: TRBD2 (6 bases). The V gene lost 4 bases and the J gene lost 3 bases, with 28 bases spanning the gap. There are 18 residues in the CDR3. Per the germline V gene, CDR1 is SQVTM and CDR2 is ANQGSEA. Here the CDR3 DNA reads TGCAGCGTTGGCCACAGATCGAAAAAGATAGGAGGGAGCTACGAGCAGTACTTC. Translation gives CSVGHRSKKIGGSYEQYF.

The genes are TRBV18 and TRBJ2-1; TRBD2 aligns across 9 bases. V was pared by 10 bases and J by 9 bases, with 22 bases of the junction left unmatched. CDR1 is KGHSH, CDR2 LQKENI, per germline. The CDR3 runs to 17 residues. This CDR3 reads CAIPQPSSGSPGSEQFF. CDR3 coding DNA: TGTGCCATCCCACAACCGAGTAGCGGGAGCCCCGGGAGTGAGCAGTTCTTC.

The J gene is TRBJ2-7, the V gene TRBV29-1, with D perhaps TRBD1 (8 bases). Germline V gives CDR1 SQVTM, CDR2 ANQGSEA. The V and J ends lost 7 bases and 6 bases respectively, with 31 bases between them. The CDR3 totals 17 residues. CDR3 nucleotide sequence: TGCAGCGCCAAGTTGTGGGGGGGAAAGACAGGGGAGACCGAGCAGTACTTC. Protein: CSAKLWGGKTGETEQYF.

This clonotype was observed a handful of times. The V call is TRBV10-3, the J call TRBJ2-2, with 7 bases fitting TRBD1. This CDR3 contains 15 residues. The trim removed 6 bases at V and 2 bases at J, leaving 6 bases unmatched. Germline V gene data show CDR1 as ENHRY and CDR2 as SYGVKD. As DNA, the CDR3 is TGTGCCATCAGCCCGGGACAGATAAACACCGGGGAGCTGTTTTTT. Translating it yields CAISPGQINTGELFF.

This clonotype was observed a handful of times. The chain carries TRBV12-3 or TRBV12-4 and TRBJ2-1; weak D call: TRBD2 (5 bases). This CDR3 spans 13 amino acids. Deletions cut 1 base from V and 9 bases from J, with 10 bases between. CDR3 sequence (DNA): TGTGCCAGCAGTTTAGTTGGGAGACCTGAGCAGTTCTTC. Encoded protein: CASSLVGRPEQFF.

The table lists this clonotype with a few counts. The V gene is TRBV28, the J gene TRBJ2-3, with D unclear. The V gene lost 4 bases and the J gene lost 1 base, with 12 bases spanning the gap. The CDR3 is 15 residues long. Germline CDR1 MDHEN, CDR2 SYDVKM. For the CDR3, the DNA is TGTGCCAGCAGTTCCCCCCTGAGGCGCACAGATACGCAGTATTTT. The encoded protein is CASSSPLRRTDTQYF.

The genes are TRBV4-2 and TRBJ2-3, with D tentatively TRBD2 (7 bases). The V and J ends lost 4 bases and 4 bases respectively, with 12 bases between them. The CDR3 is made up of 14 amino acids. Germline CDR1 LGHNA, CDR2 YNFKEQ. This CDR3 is CASSPGGGADTQYF. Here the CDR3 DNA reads TGTGCCAGCAGCCCGGGGGGCGGGGCAGATACGCAGTATTTT.

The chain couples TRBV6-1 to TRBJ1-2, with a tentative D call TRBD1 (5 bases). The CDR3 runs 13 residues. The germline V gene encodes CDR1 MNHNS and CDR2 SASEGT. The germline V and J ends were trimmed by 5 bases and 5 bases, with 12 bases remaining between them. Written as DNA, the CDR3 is TGTGCCAGCAGTCGGGCGGGACCTTATGGCTACACCTTC. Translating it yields CASSRAGPYGYTF.

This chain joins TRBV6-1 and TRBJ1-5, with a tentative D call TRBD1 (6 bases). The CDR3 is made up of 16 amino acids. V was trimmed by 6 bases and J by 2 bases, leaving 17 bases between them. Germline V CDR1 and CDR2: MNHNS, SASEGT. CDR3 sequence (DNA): TGTGCCAGCAGGATGCAAGGGGGAGTAGGCAATCAGCCCCAGCATTTT. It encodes CASRMQGGVGNQPQHF.

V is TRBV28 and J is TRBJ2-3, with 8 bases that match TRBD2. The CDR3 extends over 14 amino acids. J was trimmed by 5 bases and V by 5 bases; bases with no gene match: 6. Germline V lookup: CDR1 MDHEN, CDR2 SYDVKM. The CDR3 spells CASSTLAVGDTQYF. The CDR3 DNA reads TGTGCCAGCAGTACACTAGCGGTGGGAGATACGCAGTATTTT.

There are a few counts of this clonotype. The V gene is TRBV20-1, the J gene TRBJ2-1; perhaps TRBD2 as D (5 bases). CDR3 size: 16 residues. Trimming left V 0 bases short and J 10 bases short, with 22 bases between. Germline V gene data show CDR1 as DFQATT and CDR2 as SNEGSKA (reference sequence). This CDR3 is CSARDAGVGPNQEQFF. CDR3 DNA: TGCAGTGCTAGAGATGCGGGCGTAGGTCCGAATCAGGAGCAGTTCTTC.